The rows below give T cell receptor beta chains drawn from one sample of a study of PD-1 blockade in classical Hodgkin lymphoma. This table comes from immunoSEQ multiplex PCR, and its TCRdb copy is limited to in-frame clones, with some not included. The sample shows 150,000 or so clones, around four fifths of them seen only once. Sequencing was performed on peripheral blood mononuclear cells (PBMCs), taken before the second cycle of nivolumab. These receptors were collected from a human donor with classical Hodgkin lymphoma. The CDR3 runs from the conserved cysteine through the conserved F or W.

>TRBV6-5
CASSYSFASGKETQYF
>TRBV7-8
CASSPIPRGPETPNNSPLHF
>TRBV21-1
CASSPLAGSNQPQHF
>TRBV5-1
CASKLSAQQETQYF
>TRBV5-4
CASSRQGGNYGYTF
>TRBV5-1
CASSLDPGDYGYTF
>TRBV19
CASSSGQGPIFQETQYF
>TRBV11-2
CASSPAGGSYEQYF
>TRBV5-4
CASSFLGLSGNTIYF
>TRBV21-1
CASSKAQPPYSNQPQHF
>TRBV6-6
CASRPPRALYGYTF
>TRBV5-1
CASSPGGVSYEQYF
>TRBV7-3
CASSLGQGGSPLHF
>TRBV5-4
CASSLLSSGRYEQYF
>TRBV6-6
CASSSTTQANYGYTF
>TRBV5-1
CASSLAGLAGGYTDTQYF
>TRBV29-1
CSVASDTEAFF
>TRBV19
CASSIGENSPLHF
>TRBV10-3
CAISETVRGSAEQYF
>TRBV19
CASSRTGQGNEQYF
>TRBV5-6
CASSRDRGNLYNEQFF
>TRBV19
CASRRGGDRNQPQHF